These T cell receptor beta chains were read from a single sample in a study of cytomegalovirus exposure and HLA in healthy donors. The method was immunoSEQ multiplex PCR; TCRdb's version includes in-frame clones alone and lacks a portion of them. The table includes 200,000 or so clones, around 77% detected once. Specimen: PBMCs. The receptors originated from a woman in her 30s in good health and CMV-seronegative. The CDR3 runs from the conserved cysteine through the conserved F or W. The D gene is left open where the match is weak. Size values are once, few and many counts, or a class for expanded clones, and some rows have none.

v_call	clone_size	j_call	d_call	cdr3_nt	cdr3_aa
TRBV19	NA	TRBJ1-6	NA	TGTGCCAGTAGTAGAGCAGGGTATTCACCCCTCCACTTT	CASSRAGYSPLHF
TRBV27	NA	TRBJ2-2	NA	TGTGCCAGCAGTTTGACAGCTAACACCGGGGAGCTGTTTTTT	CASSLTANTGELFF
TRBV30	few	TRBJ1-1	NA	TGTGCCTGGAGTCTGGGGGGGGCCGACACTGAAGCTTTCTTT	CAWSLGGADTEAFF
TRBV29-1	NA	TRBJ1-2	TRBD1	TGCAGCGTTGAAGAACAGGGGGTGTATACCTACACCTTC	CSVEEQGVYTYTF
TRBV6-1	once	TRBJ1-5	NA	TGTGCCAGCAGTCCCAGCGGGAGGTTTCAGCCCCAGCATTTT	CASSPSGRFQPQHF
TRBV29-1	NA	TRBJ2-1	TRBD1	TGCAGCGTCGGGACAGGATCGCTCTACAATGAGCAGTTCTTC	CSVGTGSLYNEQFF
TRBV19	once	TRBJ2-2	NA	TGTGCCAGTAGTCCAACTAACCGGGGGTACACCGGGGAGCTGTTTTTT	CASSPTNRGYTGELFF
TRBV9	NA	TRBJ2-5	NA	TGTGCCAGCAGCGGCCTAGAAGGGACCCAGTACTTC	CASSGLEGTQYF
TRBV6-1	NA	TRBJ2-7	TRBD1	TGTGCCAGCAGTGAGACAGGGCTCGACTACGAGCAGTACTTC	CASSETGLDYEQYF
TRBV18	NA	TRBJ2-7	NA	TGTGCCAGCTCACCAGTATTCGGGGATACGGCCTCCTACGAGCAGTACTTC	CASSPVFGDTASYEQYF
TRBV7-2	NA	TRBJ1-6	TRBD1	TGTGCCAGCAGCTCCGCGGGACAGGCGAATTCACCCCTCCACTTT	CASSSAGQANSPLHF
TRBV5-1	NA	TRBJ2-3	NA	TGCGCCAGCTCTGGAGTAGAGCGGAAGTCCACAGATACGCAGTATTTT	CASSGVERKSTDTQYF
TRBV2	NA	TRBJ2-5	TRBD2	TGTGCCAGCAGTCTCCGGGGGGGGCGGCAAGAGACCCAGTACTTC	CASSLRGGRQETQYF
TRBV10-3	NA	TRBJ1-2	NA	TGTGCCATCAAGAAGGGGGGAGGGGACAACTATGGCTACACCTTC	CAIKKGGGDNYGYTF
TRBV27	few	TRBJ2-2	TRBD2	TGTGCCAGCAGTTTAGCGGGAGGGATGGGGGAGCTGTTTTTT	CASSLAGGMGELFF
TRBV5-5	NA	TRBJ2-1	TRBD2	TGTGCCAGCAGCTTGAGGCGGGAGGTGTTCTACAATGAGCAGTTCTTC	CASSLRREVFYNEQFF
TRBV4-1	few	TRBJ1-1	NA	TGCGCCAGCAGGGTTCCGCGAAGGAACACTGAAGCTTTCTTT	CASRVPRRNTEAFF
TRBV5-1	NA	TRBJ1-1	NA	TGCGCCAGCAGCCCTCAGGGGAGAGGGAACACTGAAGCTTTCTTT	CASSPQGRGNTEAFF
TRBV30	NA	TRBJ2-7	TRBD1	TGTGCCTGGAGTGTACATCTCGAGACAGGGGGCGACGAGCAGTACTTC	CAWSVHLETGGDEQYF
TRBV5-1	NA	TRBJ2-7	NA	TGCGCCAGCAGCTTGATATTGGACAGAAACTACGAGCAGTACTTC	CASSLILDRNYEQYF
TRBV7-3	NA	TRBJ1-6	TRBD1	TGTGCCAGCAGCCAGGGGGGTAGGGATAATTCACCCCTCCACTTT	CASSQGGRDNSPLHF
TRBV14	NA	TRBJ1-6	TRBD1	TGTGCCAGCAGCCAATTGGACAGGAATTCACCCCTCCACTTT	CASSQLDRNSPLHF
TRBV9	NA	TRBJ2-1	TRBD2	TGTGCCAGCAGCGTAGGACTAGCGGGGCCGAGCTCCTACAATGAGCAGTTCTTC	CASSVGLAGPSSYNEQFF
TRBV5-8	NA	TRBJ1-2	NA	TGTGCCAGCAGCTTGCTTTATGGCTACACCTTC	CASSLLYGYTF
TRBV18	NA	TRBJ2-7	TRBD1	TGTGCCAGCTCACCAAGACAGGGGTCCTACGAGCAGTACTTC	CASSPRQGSYEQYF
TRBV28	NA	TRBJ2-7	NA	TGTGCCAGCAGACCCCGTGTGCGGGGCTCCTACGAGCAGTACTTC	CASRPRVRGSYEQYF
TRBV25-1	NA	TRBJ1-2	NA	TGTGCCACCAAATGGGGGGAACTTGGTGGCTACACCTTC	CATKWGELGGYTF
TRBV9	NA	TRBJ1-2	TRBD1	TGTGCCAGCAGCCCCCTACGGGGACAGGGGGCAGGTGGCTACACCTTC	CASSPLRGQGAGGYTF
TRBV7-2	NA	TRBJ2-1	TRBD1	TGTGCCAGCAGCCTCCCTTACCCCCCTACAGGGGGAAATTGGGATGAGCAGTTCTTC	CASSLPYPPTGGNWDEQFF
TRBV5-1	NA	TRBJ2-7	NA	TGCGCCAGCAGCCATGGGACAAACCAAGCCTACGAGCAGTACTTC	CASSHGTNQAYEQYF
TRBV19	few	TRBJ1-1	NA	TGTGCCAGTAGTATTAGAGACATATCTCTCCTGAACACTGAAGCTTTCTTT	CASSIRDISLLNTEAFF
TRBV6-6	NA	TRBJ1-2	NA	TGTGCCAGCGGGTTACAGCACTATGGCTACACCTTC	CASGLQHYGYTF
TRBV11-3	NA	TRBJ2-2	NA	TGTGCCAGCAGCTTAAACACCCTCGCGGACACCGGGGAGCTGTTTTTT	CASSLNTLADTGELFF
TRBV4-1	NA	TRBJ2-1	NA	TGCGCCAGCAGCCAAGCCCGAACGGGCAATGAGCAGTTCTTC	CASSQARTGNEQFF
TRBV5-6	NA	TRBJ2-7	NA	TGTGCCAGCAGCTACGGGTTTAGGGGCGAGCAGTACTTC	CASSYGFRGEQYF
TRBV11-1	NA	TRBJ2-5	TRBD1	TGTGCCAGCCAGGCGATAGGACAGGGGTACCAAGAGACCCAGTACTTC	CASQAIGQGYQETQYF
TRBV28	few	TRBJ2-7	NA	TGTGCCAGCAGCCAGCCGGGAACCTACGAGCAGTACTTC	CASSQPGTYEQYF
TRBV6-5	NA	TRBJ2-7	TRBD2	TGTGCCAGCAGTTACTTCCAGGGAGGGTACGAGCAGTACTTC	CASSYFQGGYEQYF
TRBV5-4	few	TRBJ1-1	NA	TGTGCCAGCAGCTTGACAGGGAACATGAACACTGAAGCTTTCTTT	CASSLTGNMNTEAFF
TRBV7-9	NA	TRBJ2-7	NA	TGTGCCAGCAGCCGAGGCACCTACGAGCAGTACTTC	CASSRGTYEQYF
TRBV6-1	NA	TRBJ2-5	NA	TGTGCCAGCAGTTCTCCCTCTAGTTTGGAGACCCAGTACTTC	CASSSPSSLETQYF
TRBV5-1	NA	TRBJ1-1	NA	TGCGCCAGCAGCTCCTTGACAGCGAACACTGAAGCTTTCTTT	CASSSLTANTEAFF
TRBV30	few	TRBJ2-3	NA	TGTGCCTGGGTTATAGGGGGGGCCGCGGATACGCAGTATTTT	CAWVIGGAADTQYF
TRBV15	NA	TRBJ1-2	TRBD1	TGTGCCACCAGCGTAACAGGGGAGAGGATTGGCTACACCTTC	CATSVTGERIGYTF
TRBV6-1	NA	TRBJ1-6	NA	TGTGCCACGGAAACAGGGAGGGACTCACCCCTCCACTTT	CATETGRDSPLHF
TRBV11-1	few	TRBJ2-3	NA	TGTGCCAGCAGCTTACTACCCCAGGCCACAGATACGCAGTATTTT	CASSLLPQATDTQYF
TRBV4-1	NA	TRBJ1-6	NA	TGCGCCAGCAGCCAAGACAGGCTGAGGGGGAGCTGGTCACCCCTCCACTTT	CASSQDRLRGSWSPLHF
TRBV19	NA	TRBJ2-5	TRBD1	TGTGCCAGTAGTATGGGGCTCCGACAGGGATGGACCCAGTACTTC	CASSMGLRQGWTQYF
TRBV29-1	NA	TRBJ2-3	NA	TGCAGCGTTGAGGCAGTCACAGATACGCAGTATTTT	CSVEAVTDTQYF
TRBV7-2	NA	TRBJ2-7	TRBD2	TGTGCCAGCAGCATCAACTTTGGACTAGCCGCGGGTCCGTACTTC	CASSINFGLAAGPYF
TRBV10-3	NA	TRBJ1-2	TRBD1	TGTGCCATCAGCGGGGACAGGGTCCGTGGCTACACCTTC	CAISGDRVRGYTF
TRBV7-2	NA	TRBJ2-3	TRBD2	TGTGCCAGCAGCTCGACTAGCGGGGTCTACACAGATACGCAGTATTTT	CASSSTSGVYTDTQYF
TRBV5-1	NA	TRBJ2-3	NA	TGCGCCAGCAGCTTGAACGCGCGGGGTAGCACAGATACGCAGTATTTT	CASSLNARGSTDTQYF
TRBV15	NA	TRBJ2-3	TRBD2	TGTGCCACCAGCAGAGGGACTAGCCCCACAGATACGCAGTATTTT	CATSRGTSPTDTQYF
TRBV27	NA	TRBJ1-1	NA	TGTGCCAGCAGTTTAGTGCGAAACACTGAAGCTTTCTTT	CASSLVRNTEAFF
TRBV11-3	NA	TRBJ2-5	NA	TGTGCCAGCAGCTTAGGTAGACAAGAGACCCAGTACTTC	CASSLGRQETQYF
TRBV19	NA	TRBJ1-2	TRBD1	TGTGCCAGTAGCCTTCGGGGGACAGAAGGTGGCTACACCTTC	CASSLRGTEGGYTF